These 15 T cell receptor beta chains share one sample of origin, sequenced in a study of cytomegalovirus exposure and HLA in healthy donors. Vbeta (60) and Jbeta (13) primers were used in the PCR. Profiled with immunoSEQ multiplex PCR; TCRdb holds only in-frame clones, not every one. The table lists 150,000 to 170,000 clones, about 76% of them singletons. The sequencing sample was made of PBMCs. All receptors derive from a man aged 25-40 years in good health and CMV-seropositive.

This clone was observed once. J is TRBJ2-5 and V is TRBV30; D is undetermined. Germline V gene lookup returns CDR1 GTSNPN and CDR2 SVGIG (reference sequence). This CDR3 is 13 amino acids long. Trimming shortened V by 4 bases and J by 5 bases, and 14 bases separated the two germline ends. The DNA of the CDR3 is TGTGCCTGGATGCGTGCGGCCCGGGAGACCCAGTACTTC. Translating it yields CAWMRAARETQYF.

The chain links TRBV18 to TRBJ2-6; TRBD1 matches 8 bases. Germline V lookup: CDR1 KGHSH, CDR2 LQKENI. V shed 2 bases and J 4 bases; nucleotides not matched to a gene: 13. There are 19 residues in the CDR3. In DNA form, the CDR3 reads TGTGCCAGCTCACCAACCTCCGGACAGGGTGACTCCGGGGCCAACGTCCTGACTTTC. Amino acid sequence: CASSPTSGQGDSGANVLTF.

The gene calls are TRBV7-6 and TRBJ2-2; D remains ambiguous. CDR1 is SGHVS, CDR2 FNYEAQ, per germline. The V end lost 2 bases, the J end lost 5 bases, and 6 bases lay between the germline ends. The CDR3 is made up of 13 amino acids. For the CDR3, the DNA is TGTGCCAGCAGCTTATGGGCAACCGGGGAGCTGTTTTTT. As protein: CASSLWATGELFF.

This clone was seen a single time. The chain combines TRBV2 with TRBJ2-7; D might be TRBD2 (5 bases). From germline, CDR1 is SNHLY and CDR2 FYNNEI. V lost 8 bases and J lost 2, with 7 bases in between. The CDR3 spans 11 residues. The CDR3 region has the DNA TGTGCCAGCCAGCGGACCTACGAGCAGTACTTC. Translating gives CASQRTYEQYF.

The CDR3 loop reads CSVTVYSYEQYF. CDR3 nucleotide sequence: TGCAGCGTTACAGTCTACTCCTACGAGCAGTACTTC. The chain uses TRBV29-1 and TRBJ2-7, with unresolved D. This CDR3 region has 12 residues. Germline CDR1 SQVTM, CDR2 ANQGSEA. V was trimmed by 5 bases and J by 0 bases, leaving 8 bases between them.

In regard to this clone: The same CDR3 also results from other DNA sequences found in this sample. The J gene is TRBJ1-1, the V gene TRBV11-3, with D maybe TRBD1 (5 bases). Per germline, CDR1 SGHNT and CDR2 YENEEA. The CDR3 consists of 13 residues. V lost 5 bases, J lost 1 base, and 8 bases lay in between. DNA of the CDR3: TGTGCCAGCAGCCAGCAGGGGAACACTGAAGCTTTCTTT. Translated: CASSQQGNTEAFF.

This chain joins TRBV29-1 and TRBJ2-5; TRBD1 aligns across 9 bases. The last part of the DNA fits TRBJ2-7 better; the J call may be wrong. Germline V gene lookup returns CDR1 SQVTM and CDR2 ANQGSEA. This CDR3 has 16 residues. CDR3 nucleotides: TGCAGCGTTGAAGATCCGGGACAGGGAGCTCGGGGCGAGCAGTACTTC. It translates to CSVEDPGQGARGEQYF.

Turning to this clone: Other DNA sequences in the sample encode the same CDR3. DNA for the CDR3: TGTGCCAGCAGCTTGGGACAGGGGGCCTTGAACACTGAAGCTTTCTTT. Its protein product is CASSLGQGALNTEAFF. The chain couples TRBV5-4 to TRBJ1-1; TRBD1 aligns across 10 bases. This CDR3 contains 16 residues. The ends lost 0 bases at V and 0 bases at J; junction bases unmatched: 2. Germline V CDR1 and CDR2: SGHNT, YYREEE (reference sequence).

The rearrangement joins TRBV5-5 to TRBJ2-6; D is uncertain. The length of the CDR3 is 13 residues. Deletions cut 6 bases from V and 1 base from J, with 5 bases between. In germline, CDR1 is SGHKS, CDR2 YYEKEE (reference sequence). The CDR3, as DNA: TGTGCCAGCACCCAATCTGGGGCCAACGTCCTGACTTTC. Translating it yields CASTQSGANVLTF.

This clone was seen more than once but under ten times. This chain links TRBV27 with TRBJ1-4, with a tentative D call TRBD1 (6 bases). This CDR3 is 15 amino acids long. The germline V and J ends were trimmed by 8 bases and 3 bases, with 16 bases remaining between them. Germline CDR1 MNHEY, CDR2 SMNVEV (reference sequence). CDR3 residues: CASSKLQGSNEKLFF. CDR3 nucleotide sequence: TGTGCCAGCTCCAAACTACAGGGTTCTAATGAAAAACTGTTTTTT.

The chain links TRBV10-3 to TRBJ1-4, with a possible D match to TRBD1 (6 bases). Trimming left V 0 bases short and J 10 bases short, with 18 bases between. CDR3 length: 16 residues. Germline V gives CDR1 ENHRY, CDR2 SYGVKD. CDR3 region: CAISESGQGIYGKLFF. DNA for the CDR3: TGTGCCATCAGTGAGTCTGGGCAGGGGATATATGGAAAACTGTTTTTT.

The chain has TRBV28 and TRBJ2-7; 8 bases align to TRBD1. The CDR3 is made up of 13 amino acids. J was trimmed by 2 bases and V by 6 bases; bases with no gene match: 3. From germline, CDR1 is MDHEN and CDR2 SYDVKM. The CDR3: CASRRTGPYEQYF. DNA for the CDR3: TGTGCCAGCAGAAGGACAGGGCCCTACGAGCAGTACTTC.

CDR3 in amino acids: CASSVAGTSVDTQYF. DNA of the CDR3: TGTGCCAGCAGCGTCGCCGGGACTAGCGTAGATACGCAGTATTTT. The genes are TRBV9 and TRBJ2-3, with TRBD2 matching 10 bases. The CDR3 length is 15 residues. Trimming removed 2 bases from V and 5 bases from J; junction bases left unmatched: 5. Germline CDR1 SGDLS, CDR2 YYNGEE.

The DNA for the CDR3 is TGTGCCAGCAGCGGACTAGCGGGAGAGGACGGGGAGCTGTTTTTT. Its protein product is CASSGLAGEDGELFF. J is TRBJ2-2 and V is TRBV7-9; 13 nucleotides match TRBD2. CDR1 is SEHNR, CDR2 FQNEAQ, per germline (reference sequence). After removal of 5 bases from V and 7 bases from J, the junction contained 4 bases not matched to a gene. The CDR3 runs to 15 residues.

The V call is TRBV27, the J call TRBJ1-1; D gene ambiguous. V was pared by 3 bases and J by 4 bases, with 12 bases between. Germline V gene lookup returns CDR1 MNHEY and CDR2 SMNVEV (reference sequence). This CDR3 region has 14 residues. CDR3 coding DNA: TGTGCCAGCAGTTTTCGCGATTTGAGCACTGAAGCTTTCTTT. It codes for CASSFRDLSTEAFF.